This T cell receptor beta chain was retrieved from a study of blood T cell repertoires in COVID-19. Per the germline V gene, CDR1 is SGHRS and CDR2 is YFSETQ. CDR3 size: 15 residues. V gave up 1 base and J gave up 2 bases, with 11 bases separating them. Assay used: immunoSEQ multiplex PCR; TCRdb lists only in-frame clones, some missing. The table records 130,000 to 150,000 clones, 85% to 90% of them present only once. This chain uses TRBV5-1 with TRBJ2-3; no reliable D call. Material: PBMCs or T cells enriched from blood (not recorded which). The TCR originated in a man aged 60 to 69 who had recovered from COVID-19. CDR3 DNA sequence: TGCGCCAGCAGCTTGTACGGCGGAATCACAGATACGCAGTATTTT. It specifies CASSLYGGITDTQYF. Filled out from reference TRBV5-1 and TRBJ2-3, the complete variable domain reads KAGVTQTPRYLIKTRGQQVTLSCSPISGHRSVSWYQQTPGQGLQFLFEYFSETQRNKGNFPGRFSGRQFSNSRSEMNVSTLELGDSALYLCASSLYGGITDTQYFGPGTRLTVL.